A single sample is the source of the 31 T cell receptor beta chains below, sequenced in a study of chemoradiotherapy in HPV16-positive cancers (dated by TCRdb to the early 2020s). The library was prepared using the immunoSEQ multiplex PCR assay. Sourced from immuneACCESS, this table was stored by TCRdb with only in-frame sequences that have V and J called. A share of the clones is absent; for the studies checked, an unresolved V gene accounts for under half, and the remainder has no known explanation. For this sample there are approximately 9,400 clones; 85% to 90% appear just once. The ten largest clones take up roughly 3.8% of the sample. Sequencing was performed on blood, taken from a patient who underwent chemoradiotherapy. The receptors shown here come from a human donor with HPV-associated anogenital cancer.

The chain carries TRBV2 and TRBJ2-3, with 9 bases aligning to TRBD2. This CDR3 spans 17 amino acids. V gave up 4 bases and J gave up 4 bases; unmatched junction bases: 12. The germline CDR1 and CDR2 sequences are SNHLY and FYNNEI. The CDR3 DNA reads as TGTGCCAGCAGTGGTCCCTCGGGGCGGGGGGGCGCAGATACGCAGTATTTT. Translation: CASSGPSGRGGADTQYF.

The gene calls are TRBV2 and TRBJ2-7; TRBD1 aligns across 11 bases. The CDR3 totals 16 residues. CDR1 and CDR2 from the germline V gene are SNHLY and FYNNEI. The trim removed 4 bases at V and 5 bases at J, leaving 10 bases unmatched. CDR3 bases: TGTGCCAGCAGTGCGGACAGGGGGCAGGTACCCCACGAGCAGTACTTC. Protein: CASSADRGQVPHEQYF. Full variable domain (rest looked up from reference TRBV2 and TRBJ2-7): EPEVTQTPSHQVTQMGQEVILRCVPISNHLYFYWYRQILGQKVEFLVSFYNNEISEKSEIFDDQFSVERPDGSNFTLKIRSTKLEDSAMYFCASSADRGQVPHEQYFGPGTRLTVT.

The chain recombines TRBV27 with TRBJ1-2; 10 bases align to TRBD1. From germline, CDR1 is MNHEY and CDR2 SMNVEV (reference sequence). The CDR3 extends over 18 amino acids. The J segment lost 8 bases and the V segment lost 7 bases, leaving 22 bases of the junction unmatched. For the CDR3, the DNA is TGTGCCAGCACCACAACTGGACAGGGGGTGACTAAACTGTGGGGCTACACCTTC. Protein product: CASTTTGQGVTKLWGYTF.

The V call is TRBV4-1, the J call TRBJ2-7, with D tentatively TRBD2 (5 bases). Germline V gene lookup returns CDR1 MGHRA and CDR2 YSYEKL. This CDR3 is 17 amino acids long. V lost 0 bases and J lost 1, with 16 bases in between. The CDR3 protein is CASSQDEDLAASYEQYF. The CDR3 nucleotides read TGCGCCAGCAGCCAAGATGAGGATCTAGCTGCATCCTACGAGCAGTACTTC.

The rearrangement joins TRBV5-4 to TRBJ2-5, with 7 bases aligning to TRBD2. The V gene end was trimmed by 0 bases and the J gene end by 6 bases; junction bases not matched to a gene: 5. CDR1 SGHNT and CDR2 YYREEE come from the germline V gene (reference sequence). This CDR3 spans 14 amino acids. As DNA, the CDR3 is TGTGCCAGCAGCTTGGCTAGCGGTTCCAAGACCCAGTACTTC. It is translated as CASSLASGSKTQYF.

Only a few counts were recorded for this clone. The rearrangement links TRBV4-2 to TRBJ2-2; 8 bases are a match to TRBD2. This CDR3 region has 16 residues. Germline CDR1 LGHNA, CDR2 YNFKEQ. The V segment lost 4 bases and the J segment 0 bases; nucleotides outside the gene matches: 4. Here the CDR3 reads CASSPREGANTGELFF. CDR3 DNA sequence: TGTGCCAGCAGCCCACGGGAGGGGGCGAACACCGGGGAGCTGTTTTTT.

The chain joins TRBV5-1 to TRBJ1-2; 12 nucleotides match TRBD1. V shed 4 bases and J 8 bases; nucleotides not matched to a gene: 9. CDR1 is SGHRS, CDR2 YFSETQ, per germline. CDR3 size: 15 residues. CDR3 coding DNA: TGCGCCAGCAGCACCGGGACAGGGGGCTATCGAGGCTACACCTTC. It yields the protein CASSTGTGGYRGYTF.

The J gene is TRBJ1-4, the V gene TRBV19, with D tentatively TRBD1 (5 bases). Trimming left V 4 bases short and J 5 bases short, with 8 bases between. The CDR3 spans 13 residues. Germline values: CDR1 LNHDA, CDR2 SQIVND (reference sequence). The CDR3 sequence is CASSRQLNEKLFF. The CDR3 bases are TGTGCCAGTAGTAGACAGCTGAATGAAAAACTGTTTTTT.

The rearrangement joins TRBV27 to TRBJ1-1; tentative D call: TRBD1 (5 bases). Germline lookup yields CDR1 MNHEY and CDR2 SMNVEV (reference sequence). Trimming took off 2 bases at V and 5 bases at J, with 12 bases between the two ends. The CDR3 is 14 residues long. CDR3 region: CASSLTQGETEAFF. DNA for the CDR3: TGTGCCAGCAGTTTAACGCAGGGAGAGACTGAAGCTTTCTTT.

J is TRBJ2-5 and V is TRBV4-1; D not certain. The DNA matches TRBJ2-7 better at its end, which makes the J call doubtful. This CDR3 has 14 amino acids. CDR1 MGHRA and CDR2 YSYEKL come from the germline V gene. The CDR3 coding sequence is TGCGCCAGCAGCCAAGAAGTCGTAAGCTACGAGCAGTACTTC. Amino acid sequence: CASSQEVVSYEQYF.

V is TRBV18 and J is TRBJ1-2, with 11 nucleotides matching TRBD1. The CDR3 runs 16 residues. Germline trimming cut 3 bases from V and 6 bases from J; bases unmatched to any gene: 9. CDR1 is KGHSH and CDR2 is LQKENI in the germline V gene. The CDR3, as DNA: TGTGCCAGCTCACCGCCTAATCCGGGACAGGGGGATGGCTACACCTTC. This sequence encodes CASSPPNPGQGDGYTF.

The CDR3 is CASSQETRTDTQYF. The CDR3 DNA reads as TGTGCCAGCAGCCAAGAGACTAGGACAGATACGCAGTATTTT. The chain recombines TRBV14 with TRBJ2-3, with D possibly being TRBD2 (6 bases). The germline V gene encodes CDR1 SGHDN and CDR2 FVKESK. The CDR3 totals 14 residues. V gave up 0 bases and J gave up 3 bases, with 7 bases separating them. The entire variable domain, with the rest obtained from reference TRBV14 and TRBJ2-3, is as follows: EAGVTQFPSHSVIEKGQTVTLRCDPISGHDNLYWYRRVMGKEIKFLLHFVKESKQDESGMPNNRFLAERTGGTYSTLKVQPAELEDSGVYFCASSQETRTDTQYFGPGTRLTVL.

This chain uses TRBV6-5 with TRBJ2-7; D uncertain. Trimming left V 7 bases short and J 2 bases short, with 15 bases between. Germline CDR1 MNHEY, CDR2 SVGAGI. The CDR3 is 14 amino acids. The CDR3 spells CASTAGWPPYEQYF. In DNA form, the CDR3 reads TGTGCCAGCACCGCAGGCTGGCCGCCCTACGAGCAGTACTTC.

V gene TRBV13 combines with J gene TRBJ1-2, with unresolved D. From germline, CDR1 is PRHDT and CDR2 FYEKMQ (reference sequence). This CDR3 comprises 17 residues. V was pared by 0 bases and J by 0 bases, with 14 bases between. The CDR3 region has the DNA TGTGCCAGCAGCTTAGGGGCAGCCTCCGAAGCTAACTATGGCTACACCTTC. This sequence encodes CASSLGAASEANYGYTF.

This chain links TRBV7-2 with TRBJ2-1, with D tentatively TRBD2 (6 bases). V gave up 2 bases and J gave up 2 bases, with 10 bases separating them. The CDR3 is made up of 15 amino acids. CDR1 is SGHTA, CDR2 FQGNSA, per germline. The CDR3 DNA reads TGTGCCAGCAGCTTAAGCGCTAGCGCCTACAATGAGCAGTTCTTC. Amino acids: CASSLSASAYNEQFF.

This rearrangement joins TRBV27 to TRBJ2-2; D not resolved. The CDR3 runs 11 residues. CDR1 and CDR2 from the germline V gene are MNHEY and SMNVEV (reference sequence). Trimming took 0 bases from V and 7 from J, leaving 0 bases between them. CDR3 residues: CASSLSGELFF. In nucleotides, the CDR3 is TGTGCCAGCAGTTTATCCGGGGAGCTGTTTTTT.

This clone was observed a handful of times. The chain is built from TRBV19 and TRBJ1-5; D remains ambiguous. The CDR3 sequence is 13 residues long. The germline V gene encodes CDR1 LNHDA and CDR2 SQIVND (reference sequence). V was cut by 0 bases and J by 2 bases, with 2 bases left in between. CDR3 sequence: CASSIDGNQPQHF. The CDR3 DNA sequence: TGTGCCAGTAGTATAGATGGCAATCAGCCCCAGCATTTT.

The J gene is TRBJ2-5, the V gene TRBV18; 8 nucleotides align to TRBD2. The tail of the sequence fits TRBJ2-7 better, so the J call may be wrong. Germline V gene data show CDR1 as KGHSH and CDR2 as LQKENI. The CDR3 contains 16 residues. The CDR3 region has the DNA TGTGCCAGCTCACCCAACGCGGGGGGCTTGTCCTACGAGCAGTACTTC. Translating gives CASSPNAGGLSYEQYF.

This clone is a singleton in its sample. CDR3 nucleotides: TGTGCCAGCATGGTCGGGGGAGGGTACACTGAAGCTTTCTTT. This sequence encodes CASMVGGGYTEAFF. The genes are TRBV2 and TRBJ1-1; a possible D gene is TRBD1 (5 bases). The germline V gene encodes CDR1 SNHLY and CDR2 FYNNEI. Trimming shortened V by 7 bases and J by 3 bases, and 15 bases separated the two germline ends. This CDR3 has 14 residues.

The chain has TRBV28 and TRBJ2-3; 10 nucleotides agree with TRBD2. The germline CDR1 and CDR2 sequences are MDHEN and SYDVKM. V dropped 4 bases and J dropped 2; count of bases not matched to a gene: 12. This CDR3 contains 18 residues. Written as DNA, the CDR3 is TGTGCCAGCAGTTCATCCTACAGTCTAGCGGGAGACACAGATACGCAGTATTTT. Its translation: CASSSSYSLAGDTDTQYF.

CDR3: CASSNPQGANGYTF. In nucleotides, the CDR3 is TGTGCCAGCTCTAACCCACAGGGAGCTAATGGCTACACCTTC. The chain carries TRBV6-5 and TRBJ1-2; a weak D match, TRBD1 (6 bases). The CDR3 length is 14 residues. V was shortened by 8 bases and J by 6 bases, with 19 bases between the two germline ends. Germline lookup yields CDR1 MNHEY and CDR2 SVGAGI.

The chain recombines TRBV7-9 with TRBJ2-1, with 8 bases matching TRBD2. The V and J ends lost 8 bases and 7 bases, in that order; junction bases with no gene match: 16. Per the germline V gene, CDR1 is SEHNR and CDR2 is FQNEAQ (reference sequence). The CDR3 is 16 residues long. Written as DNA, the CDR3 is TGTGCCAGCGAATCACGGGGGGGGAGGGCCAAGAATGAGCAGTTCTTC. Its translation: CASESRGGRAKNEQFF.

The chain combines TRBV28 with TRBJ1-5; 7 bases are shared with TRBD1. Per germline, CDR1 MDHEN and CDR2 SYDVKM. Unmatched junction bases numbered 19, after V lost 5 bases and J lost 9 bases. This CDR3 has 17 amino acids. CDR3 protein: CASSLFQVGGGRSPQHF. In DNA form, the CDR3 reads TGTGCCAGCAGTCTGTTTCAGGTTGGAGGGGGCAGATCGCCCCAGCATTTT. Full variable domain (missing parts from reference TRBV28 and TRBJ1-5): DVKVTQSSRYLVKRTGEKVFLECVQDMDHENMFWYRQDPGLGLRLIYFSYDVKMKEKGDIPEGYSVSREKKERFSLILESASTNQTSMYLCASSLFQVGGGRSPQHFGDGTRLSIL.

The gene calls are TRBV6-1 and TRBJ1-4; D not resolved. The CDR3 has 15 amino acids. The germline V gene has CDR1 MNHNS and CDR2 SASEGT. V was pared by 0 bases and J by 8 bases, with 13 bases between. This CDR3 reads CASSEATAGQEKLFF. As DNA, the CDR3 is TGTGCCAGCAGTGAAGCGACGGCAGGTCAGGAAAAACTGTTTTTT.

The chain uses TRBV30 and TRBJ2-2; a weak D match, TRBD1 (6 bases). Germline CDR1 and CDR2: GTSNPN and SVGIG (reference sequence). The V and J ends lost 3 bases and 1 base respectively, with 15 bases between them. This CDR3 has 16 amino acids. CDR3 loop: CAWRTGQNRNTGELFF. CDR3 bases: TGTGCCTGGAGAACAGGGCAGAACCGGAACACCGGGGAGCTGTTTTTT.

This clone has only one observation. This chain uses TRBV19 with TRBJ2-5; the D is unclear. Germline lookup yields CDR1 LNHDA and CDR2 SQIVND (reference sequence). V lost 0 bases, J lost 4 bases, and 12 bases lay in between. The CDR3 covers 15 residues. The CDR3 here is CASSIDVGPRETQYF. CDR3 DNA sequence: TGTGCCAGTAGTATAGATGTAGGCCCGCGAGAGACCCAGTACTTC.

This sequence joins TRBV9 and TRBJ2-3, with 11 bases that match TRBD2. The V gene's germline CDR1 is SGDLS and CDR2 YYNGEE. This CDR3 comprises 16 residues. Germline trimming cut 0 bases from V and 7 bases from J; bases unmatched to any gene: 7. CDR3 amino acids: CASSVVASGGRNTQYF. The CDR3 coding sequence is TGTGCCAGCAGCGTAGTGGCTAGCGGGGGGAGGAATACGCAGTATTTT.

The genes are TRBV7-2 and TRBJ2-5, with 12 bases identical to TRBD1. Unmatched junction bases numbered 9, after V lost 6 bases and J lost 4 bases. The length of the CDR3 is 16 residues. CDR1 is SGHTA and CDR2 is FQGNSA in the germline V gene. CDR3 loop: CASRSGQGAIGETQYF. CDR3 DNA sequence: TGTGCCAGCAGGTCGGGACAGGGGGCGATTGGAGAGACCCAGTACTTC.

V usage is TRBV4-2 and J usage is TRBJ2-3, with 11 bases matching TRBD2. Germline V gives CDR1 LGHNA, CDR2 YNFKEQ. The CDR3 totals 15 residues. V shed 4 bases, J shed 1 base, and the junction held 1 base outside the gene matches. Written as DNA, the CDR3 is TGTGCCAGCAGCCCGGGACTAGCGGGCACAGATACGCAGTATTTT. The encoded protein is CASSPGLAGTDTQYF.

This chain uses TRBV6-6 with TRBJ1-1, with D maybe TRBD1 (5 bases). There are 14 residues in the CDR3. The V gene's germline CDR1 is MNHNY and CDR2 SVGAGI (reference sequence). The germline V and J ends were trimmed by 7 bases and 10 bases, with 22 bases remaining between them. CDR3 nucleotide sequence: TGTGCCAGCACTCAGGGCAGGACCAAGGGTAGAGCTTTCTTT. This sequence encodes CASTQGRTKGRAFF.

CDR3 in amino acids: CASSLRTGYEETQYF. The CDR3 DNA sequence: TGTGCCAGCAGCTTGAGGACAGGGTATGAAGAGACCCAGTACTTC. The chain uses TRBV5-8 and TRBJ2-5; 8 bases align to TRBD1. The CDR3 sequence is 15 residues long. The junction had 5 bases not matched to a gene; V was cut back by 1 base and J by 3 bases. Germline values: CDR1 SGHTS, CDR2 YDEGEE.